A selection of T cell receptor beta chains follows, all from one sample in a study of blood T cell repertoires in COVID-19. TCRdb keeps only in-frame clones here, not all; method: immunoSEQ multiplex PCR. The sample holds approximately 47,000 clones, around 85% seen once. Sequencing was done on a sample of peripheral blood. The receptor set was obtained from a woman aged 55-75 years with acute or convalescent COVID-19. Each CDR3 is given with its conserved first and last residue.

j_call v_call cdr3_aa
TRBJ1-3 TRBV5-1 CASSATGTGNTIYF
TRBJ2-2 TRBV5-4 CASSLAGSPMSGELFF
TRBJ1-1 TRBV7-9 CASRHSRGGETEAFF
TRBJ2-1 TRBV5-4 CASSLDRAGHNEQFF
TRBJ2-5 TRBV5-1 CASSLEGGGGETQYF
TRBJ1-2 TRBV30 CAWRRTGNYGYTF
TRBJ1-4 TRBV25-1 CASSEFQGYVEKLFF
TRBJ1-1 TRBV12-3/TRBV12-4 CASSLSGNTEAFF
TRBJ1-1 TRBV4-2 CASSPQGGGGTEAFF
TRBJ1-5 TRBV7-6 CASRVQGGDQPQHF
TRBJ2-7 TRBV11-2 CASSLAFQFDRGNSYEQYF
TRBJ1-1 TRBV25-1 CASSGGAGWTEAFF
TRBJ2-1 TRBV9 CASRIGLGVGEQFF
TRBJ2-1 TRBV7-3 CASSSGTSKQFF